This TCR beta chain was obtained from a study of human T cells and chemical hapten exposure (dated by TCRdb to the early 2020s). General notes on the study: For sensitization, 2% DPC in acetone was applied to a roughly 2 cm by roughly 2 cm area of upper inner arm skin. Weekly therapeutic DPC doses were additionally applied to the scalp of patients throughout the approximately 24-week study period. Patch testing was performed on the upper back with Finn chambers containing 0.01% DPC, and the patch tests were scored after 6 days according to International Contact Dermatitis Research Group standards. The patient cohort, mostly female, included alopecia areata with under or over 50% scalp involvement, alopecia totalis and alopecia universalis. The libraries were sequenced as a pool, and the TCR yield per sample differed mostly because of small variations in library volumes within the pool. Peripheral blood TCR repertoire changes were tracked in vivo in alopecia patients during primary and secondary sensitization to the hapten diphenylcyclopropenone (DPC). Patient blood was sampled pre-sensitization (week 0) and at 2, 6 and about 24 weeks after DPC sensitization. For TCR sequencing, blood came from about 28 alopecia patients at anywhere from one to four time points (pre-sensitization, 2, 6 and 24 weeks).

The meaning of the sample's time point label: patch test 2, 6 weeks after DPC sensitization. The treatment or condition label on this specimen signifies: therapeutic diphenylcyclopropenone sensitization with weekly scalp DPC. At each patch-test visit, blood was drawn before the patch test was applied. Patients were considered eligible if aged 18 to 70, diagnosed with alopecia and deemed suitable for DPC therapy, and patients were excluded if pregnant. Total RNA was extracted from unfractionated whole blood that had been collected in Tempus Blood RNA tubes. Library generation was performed with RACE. Sequencing instrument: NextSeq 500. Library preparation attached unique molecular identifiers to individual cDNA molecules for quantitative, reproducible TCR counting. For every blood RNA sample, sequencing covered both the TCR alpha and TCR beta chains. For the original study's pipeline: Samples had a median of roughly 91,000 TCRs, with a range from roughly 23,224 to 750,000. V, J and CDR3 annotation of the TCR reads was performed with the Decombinator software suite. To make PS versus PT1 abundance plots, every sample was subsampled to the same number of TCRs (28,000). Expanded TCRs were defined as absent before sensitization and observed at least eight times at the 2-week time point. The raw public reads went through TCRdb reprocessing: fastp at Q25, MiXCR clone calling, in-frame beta chains kept. Under each unique CDR3 protein, matching rows form one entry showing the most common genes and DNA. Clone size and V and J calls follow TCRdb, not the original study. This sample lists about 84,000 distinct CDR3 sequences; 10% were detected once. The ten largest make up around 5% of the sample.

In its sample, this clonotype was seen a few times. This receptor's antigen is unknown. Within one base of it there is no much larger clone, and no base qualities were kept. Points the paper makes about the study in general: Significantly more large CDR3 similarity clusters were formed by expanded TCRs than by pre-sensitization or healthy control sets, consistent with antigen-driven responses. Patch test score was positively correlated with the number of PT1 expanded TCRs, with significance at thresholds 8, 16 and 32 but not at 4. All patients had alopecia, a presumed autoimmune disease, so their immune response might differ from that of healthy individuals. Repeated subsampling changed both the strength of the expansion versus patch-test correlation and the threshold at which the correlation became significant. DPC sensitization did not change the number of TCRs with a frequency above 1 in 1000, and there was no evidence of changes in global repertoire structure.

Based on the germline V gene, the CDR1 and CDR2 sequences are MGHDK and SYGVNS. Reading from cysteine to phenylalanine, the CDR3 counts 14 amino acids. Only the CDR3 part of the read is kept: 42 bases, read in frame from the first base. V drops 6 bases and J drops 0 bases, leaving 9 bases in between. The TCR originated in a woman aged 50 to 60 with alopecia areata. Some clones in this sample may be carry-over from other donors' samples. The sample was whole blood, taken in connection with sensitization to the hapten diphenylcyclopropenone (DPC). Rearrangement joined TRBV25-1 to TRBJ2-1, with TRBD1 as a weak D call on 5 bases. The CDR3 region has the sequence CASRGRGSYNEQFF. The sequence in DNA is TGTGCCAGCAGGGGGCGCGGCTCCTACAATGAGCAGTTCTTC. Here the CDR3 is joined to the reference TRBV25-1 and TRBJ2-1 genes, and the full variable domain is: EADIYQTPRYLVIGTGKKITLECSQTMGHDKMYWYQQDPGMELHLIHYSYGVNSTEKGDLSSESTVSRIRTEHFPLTLESARPSHTSQYLCASRGRGSYNEQFFGPGTRLTVL.